This T cell receptor (beta chain) was captured by sequencing in a study of blood T cell repertoires in COVID-19. Turning to the study itself: Researchers got acute and convalescent COVID-19 samples from the United States, Italy and Spain. PBMCs, B-cell-depleted T cells, or T cells provided the cDNA or gDNA that made up the material.

Original handling: Researchers report that nucleated cell counts were estimated from reference gene primer amplification. Data came from immunoSEQ multiplex PCR; TCRdb stores just in-frame clones and leaves some out. Clone size and V and J calls were adopted from that table, with D and trimming inferred from the DNA. The sample has some 150,000 clones, around nine tenths seen once. This CDR3 comprises 13 residues. Deletions cut 3 bases from V and 7 bases from J, with 9 bases between. Sequencing used peripheral blood. The sequence derives from a woman between 45 and 60 years old with active or convalescent COVID-19. The chain carries TRBV12-3 or TRBV12-4 and TRBJ2-2; weak D call: TRBD1 (5 bases). The CDR3 is CASSFQGLGELFF. DNA for the CDR3: TGTGCCAGCAGTTTTCAGGGCCTCGGGGAGCTGTTTTTT.